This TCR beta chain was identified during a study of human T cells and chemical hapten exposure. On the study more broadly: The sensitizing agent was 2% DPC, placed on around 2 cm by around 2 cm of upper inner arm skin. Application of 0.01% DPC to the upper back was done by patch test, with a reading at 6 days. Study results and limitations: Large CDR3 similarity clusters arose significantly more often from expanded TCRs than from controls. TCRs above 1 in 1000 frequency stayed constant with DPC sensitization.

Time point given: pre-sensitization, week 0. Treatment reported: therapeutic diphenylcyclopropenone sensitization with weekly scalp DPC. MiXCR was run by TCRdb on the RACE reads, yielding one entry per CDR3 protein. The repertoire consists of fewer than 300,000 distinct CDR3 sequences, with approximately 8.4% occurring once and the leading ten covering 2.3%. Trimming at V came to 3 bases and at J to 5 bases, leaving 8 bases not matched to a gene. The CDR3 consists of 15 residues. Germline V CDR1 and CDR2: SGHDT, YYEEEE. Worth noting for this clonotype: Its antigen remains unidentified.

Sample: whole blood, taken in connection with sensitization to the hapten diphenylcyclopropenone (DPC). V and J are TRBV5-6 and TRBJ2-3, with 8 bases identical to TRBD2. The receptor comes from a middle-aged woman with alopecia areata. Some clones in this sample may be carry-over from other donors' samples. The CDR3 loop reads CASSSLREALDTQYF. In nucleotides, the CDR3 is TGTGCCAGCAGCTCCCTGCGGGAGGCTTTAGATACGCAGTATTTT.